The 21 T cell receptor beta chains presented below share a single source sample, sequenced in a study of T cell clones after liver transplantation. Using immunoSEQ multiplex PCR, the repertoire was profiled, and TCRdb retains in-frame clones only, with some absent. The sample lists tens of thousands of clones; about four fifths were seen once. The source was CD4+ T cells from blood, collected 12 months after liver transplant. The receptors originated from a human patient who received a liver transplant. Some of these T cells may belong to the graft donor.

This chain uses TRBV7-9 with TRBJ2-7; D might be TRBD2 (5 bases). Trimming removed 3 bases from V and 2 bases from J, with 11 bases in between. Germline V lookup: CDR1 SEHNR, CDR2 FQNEAQ (reference sequence). The CDR3 loop spans 14 amino acids. Here the CDR3 DNA reads TGTGCCAGCAGCTTCGACTACCCTACCTACGAGCAGTACTTC. It translates to CASSFDYPTYEQYF.

The chain recombines TRBV5-1 with TRBJ1-3, with TRBD1 matching 7 bases. Looked up from germline, CDR1 is SGHRS and CDR2 is YFSETQ. The CDR3 is made up of 20 amino acids. V was pared by 2 bases and J by 3 bases, with 20 bases of the junction left unmatched. The CDR3 spells CASSFSLTSSSTGFGNTIYF. For the CDR3, the DNA is TGCGCCAGCAGCTTTTCTCTTACGTCGTCCTCGACAGGGTTTGGAAACACCATATATTTT.

The V call is TRBV5-4, the J call TRBJ2-3; D might be TRBD1 (5 bases). V was clipped by 0 bases and J by 0 bases, with 17 bases between them. The CDR3 is 18 residues long. Germline values: CDR1 SGHNT, CDR2 YYREEE (reference sequence). The CDR3 sequence: CASSLEYQGAQSTDTQYF. The CDR3 nucleotides read TGTGCCAGCAGCTTGGAATATCAAGGGGCCCAGAGCACAGATACGCAGTATTTT.

The chain employs TRBV7-2 and TRBJ2-7, with TRBD1 identical over 11 bases. CDR3 size: 14 residues. The junction had 4 bases not matched to a gene; V was cut back by 4 bases and J by 5 bases. Germline CDR1 and CDR2: SGHTA and FQGNSA. CDR3 coding DNA: TGTGCCAGCAGCTACCGGACAGGGGGCAACGAGCAGTACTTC. The encoded protein is CASSYRTGGNEQYF. Variable domain in full (rest from reference TRBV7-2 and TRBJ2-7): GAGVSQSPSNKVTEKGKDVELRCDPISGHTALYWYRQSLGQGLEFLIYFQGNSAPDKSGLPSDRFSAERTGGSVSTLTIQRTQQEDSAVYLCASSYRTGGNEQYFGPGTRLTVT.

This chain uses TRBV4-3 with TRBJ2-2, with 7 bases lining up with TRBD2. V was pared by 4 bases and J by 3 bases, with 5 bases of the junction left unmatched. Germline CDR1 and CDR2: LGHNA and YSLEER. CDR3 length: 15 residues. The CDR3 nucleotides are TGCGCCAGCAGCCCTAGACTAGCACACACCGGGGAGCTGTTTTTT. Protein: CASSPRLAHTGELFF.

This chain uses TRBV5-4 with TRBJ2-1; tentative D call: TRBD2 (6 bases). The germline V gene encodes CDR1 SGHNT and CDR2 YYREEE (reference sequence). The CDR3 loop spans 13 amino acids. V lost 6 bases to trimming and J lost 5 bases, with 12 bases between them. CDR3 protein: CASKSGLDNEQFF. The CDR3 nucleotides read TGTGCCAGCAAATCGGGACTCGACAATGAGCAGTTCTTC.

The V call is TRBV11-2, the J call TRBJ2-5, with a possible D match to TRBD2 (5 bases). The CDR3 is made up of 15 amino acids. In germline, CDR1 is SGHAT, CDR2 FQNNGV. Between the trimmed V and J ends, which lost 1 base and 0 bases, there was a span of 9 bases. CDR3 amino acids: CASSLAGYYQETQYF. The CDR3 DNA is TGTGCCAGCAGCTTAGCGGGGTACTACCAAGAGACCCAGTACTTC.

The genes are TRBV7-2 and TRBJ1-5, with TRBD1 as a possible D gene (5 bases). Germline CDR1 is SGHTA and CDR2 is FQGNSA. This CDR3 is built from 14 residues. Trimming removed 4 bases from V and 1 base from J, with 8 bases in between. The CDR3 reads CASSSGPSNQPQHF. The CDR3 DNA reads TGTGCCAGCAGCTCGGGACCCAGCAATCAGCCCCAGCATTTT.

The rearrangement links TRBV5-6 to TRBJ2-3; 7 bases are a match to TRBD2. The CDR3 has 14 residues. Per germline, CDR1 SGHDT and CDR2 YYEEEE. The J segment lost 5 bases and the V segment lost 2 bases, leaving 5 bases of the junction unmatched. As DNA, the CDR3 is TGTGCCAGCAGCTTCACTTGGGGGGGAGATACGCAGTATTTT. Translation gives CASSFTWGGDTQYF.

This clone was counted between two and nine times. V usage is TRBV18 and J usage is TRBJ2-4; D may correspond to TRBD1 or TRBD2 (6 bases each). Germline CDR1 and CDR2: KGHSH and LQKENI. The CDR3 length is 15 residues. V dropped 3 bases and J dropped 3 bases, with 12 bases sitting between them. The CDR3 region is CASSPVQGGKNIQYF. The CDR3 DNA reads as TGTGCCAGCTCACCGGTACAGGGAGGCAAAAACATTCAGTACTTC.

This chain connects TRBV6-6 to TRBJ2-7, with D perhaps TRBD2 (6 bases). The CDR3 runs to 16 residues. Germline V gene data show CDR1 as MNHNY and CDR2 as SVGAGI (reference sequence). V lost 0 bases and J 3 bases, leaving 15 bases between the germline ends. CDR3 bases: TGTGCCAGCAGTTACTCGTCGGCGGGACGAGGCTACGAGCAGTACTTC. As protein: CASSYSSAGRGYEQYF.

The chain carries TRBV27 and TRBJ1-1, with 8 bases lining up with TRBD1. V lost 6 bases to trimming and J lost 4 bases; unmatched junction nucleotides: 7. The CDR3 has 14 amino acids. In germline, CDR1 is MNHEY, CDR2 SMNVEV (reference sequence). This CDR3 is CASRDRALSTEAFF. CDR3 coding DNA: TGTGCCAGCAGGGACAGGGCCTTAAGCACTGAAGCTTTCTTT.

CDR3 in DNA: TGTGCCAGCAGCGTCGGGACGTTGAACTTGTACCAAGAGACCCAGTACTTC. Translated: CASSVGTLNLYQETQYF. The V gene is TRBV9, the J gene TRBJ2-5, with D possibly being TRBD1 or TRBD2 (5 bases each). The germline CDR1 and CDR2 sequences are SGDLS and YYNGEE. This CDR3 spans 17 amino acids. V was shortened by 2 bases and J by 0 bases, with 17 bases between the two germline ends.

This clone has just a few counts. CDR3 loop: CASSLGQLKNTEAFF. DNA of the CDR3: TGTGCCAGCAGCTTAGGGCAGCTTAAAAACACTGAAGCTTTCTTT. The chain couples TRBV5-6 to TRBJ1-1; D unresolved. The CDR3 is made up of 15 amino acids. V gave up 2 bases and J gave up 2 bases, with 13 bases separating them. CDR1 is SGHDT, CDR2 YYEEEE, per germline.

The chain has TRBV2 and TRBJ1-1; TRBD1 matches at 7 bases. With V trimmed by 4 bases and J by 6 bases, 5 bases remained unmatched. The germline V gene has CDR1 SNHLY and CDR2 FYNNEI. The CDR3 loop spans 13 amino acids. The CDR3 sequence: CASSGQGVSEAFF. CDR3 nucleotide sequence: TGTGCCAGCAGTGGACAGGGAGTCTCTGAAGCTTTCTTT.

V usage is TRBV7-8 and J usage is TRBJ2-7; 8 positions agree with TRBD1. There are 13 residues in the CDR3. J gave up 4 bases and V 6 bases, and 5 bases lay outside the gene matches. Germline V gene sequence: CDR1 SGHVS, CDR2 FQNEAQ. The CDR3 is CASSRDRRYEQYF. The CDR3 region has the DNA TGTGCCAGCAGTCGGGACAGGCGTTACGAGCAGTACTTC.

The chain employs TRBV30 and TRBJ1-1; D unresolved. Trimming removed 0 bases at V and 3 bases at J, with 8 bases between. The CDR3 contains 13 residues. CDR1 GTSNPN and CDR2 SVGIG come from the germline V gene (reference sequence). The CDR3 region has the DNA TGTGCCTGGAGTGTACTAGTTCACACTGAAGCTTTCTTT. Translation: CAWSVLVHTEAFF.

V gene TRBV2 combines with J gene TRBJ2-1; D is uncertain. From germline, CDR1 is SNHLY and CDR2 FYNNEI. Deletions cut 0 bases from V and 2 bases from J, with 8 bases between. There are 15 residues in the CDR3. Here the CDR3 reads CASSEAGFAYNEQFF. Here the CDR3 DNA reads TGTGCCAGCAGTGAAGCGGGTTTCGCCTACAATGAGCAGTTCTTC. The full variable domain, with the rest looked up from reference TRBV2 and TRBJ2-1, is EPEVTQTPSHQVTQMGQEVILRCVPISNHLYFYWYRQILGQKVEFLVSFYNNEISEKSEIFDDQFSVERPDGSNFTLKIRSTKLEDSAMYFCASSEAGFAYNEQFFGPGTRLTVL.

DNA for the CDR3: TGTGCCACCAGCAGCGATCTAGCGGGAGGTGCCAATGAGCAGTTCTTC. It yields the protein CATSSDLAGGANEQFF. The V call is TRBV15, the J call TRBJ2-1; the match to TRBD2 covers 11 bases. The CDR3 totals 16 residues. J gave up 6 bases and V 3 bases, and 7 bases lay outside the gene matches. Germline V CDR1 and CDR2: LNHNV, YYDKDF (reference sequence).

V usage is TRBV9 and J usage is TRBJ1-1, with D uncertain. V was pared by 0 bases and J by 1 base, with 7 bases between. The CDR3 is made up of 14 amino acids. CDR1 SGDLS and CDR2 YYNGEE come from the germline V gene. The CDR3 protein is CASSVGRRNTEAFF. In DNA, the CDR3 is TGTGCCAGCAGCGTAGGCCGGCGGAACACTGAAGCTTTCTTT.

This chain uses TRBV19 with TRBJ1-4, with a weak D call TRBD1 (6 bases). Trimming pared 10 bases from V and 8 bases from J, leaving 26 bases between. This CDR3 is 16 amino acids long. CDR1 is LNHDA and CDR2 is SQIVND in the germline V gene (reference sequence). CDR3 residues: CATRSVRDPTGEKLFF. DNA for the CDR3: TGTGCCACAAGATCCGTGAGGGATCCAACAGGGGAAAAACTGTTTTTT.